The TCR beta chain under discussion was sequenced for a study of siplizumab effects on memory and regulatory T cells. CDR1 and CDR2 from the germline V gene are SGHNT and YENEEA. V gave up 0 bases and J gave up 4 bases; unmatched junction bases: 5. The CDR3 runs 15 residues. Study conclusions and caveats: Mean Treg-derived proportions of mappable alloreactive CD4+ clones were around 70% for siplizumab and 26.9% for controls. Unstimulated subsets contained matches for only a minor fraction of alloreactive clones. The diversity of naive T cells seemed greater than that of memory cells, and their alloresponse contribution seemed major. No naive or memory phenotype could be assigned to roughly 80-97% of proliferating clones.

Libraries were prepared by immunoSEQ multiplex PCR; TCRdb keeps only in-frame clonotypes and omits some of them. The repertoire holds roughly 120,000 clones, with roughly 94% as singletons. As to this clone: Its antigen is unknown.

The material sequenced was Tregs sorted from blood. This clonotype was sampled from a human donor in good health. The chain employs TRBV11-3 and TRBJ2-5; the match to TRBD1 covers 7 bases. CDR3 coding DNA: TGTGCCAGCAGCTTAGAGATCGCAGGGGGAGAGACCCAGTACTTC. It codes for CASSLEIAGGETQYF.